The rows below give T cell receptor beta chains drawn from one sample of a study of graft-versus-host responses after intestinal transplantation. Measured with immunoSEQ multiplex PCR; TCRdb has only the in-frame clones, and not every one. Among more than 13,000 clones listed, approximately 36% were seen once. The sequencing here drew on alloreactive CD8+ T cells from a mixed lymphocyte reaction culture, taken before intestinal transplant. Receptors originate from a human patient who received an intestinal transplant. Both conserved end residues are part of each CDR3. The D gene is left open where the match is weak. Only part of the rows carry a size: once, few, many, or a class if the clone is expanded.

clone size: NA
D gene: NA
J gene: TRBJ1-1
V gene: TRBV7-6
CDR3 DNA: TGTGCCAGCAGCTCGAACACTGAAGCTTTCTTT
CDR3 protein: CASSSNTEAFF

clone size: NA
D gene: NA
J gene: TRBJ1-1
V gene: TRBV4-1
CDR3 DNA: TGCGCCAGCAGCCAGGCTTCGGTGGGCAGCTCTTTCTTT
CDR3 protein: CASSQASVGSSFF

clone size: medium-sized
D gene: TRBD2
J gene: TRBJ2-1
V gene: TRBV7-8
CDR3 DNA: TGTGCCAGCAGCCAACTAGCGGGGGGGCAACCTGAGCAGTTCTTC
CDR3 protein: CASSQLAGGQPEQFF

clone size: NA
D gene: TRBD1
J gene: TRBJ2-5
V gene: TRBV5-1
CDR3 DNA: TGCGCCAGCAGCTGGGGACAGGGGATAGAGACCCAGTACTTC
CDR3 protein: CASSWGQGIETQYF

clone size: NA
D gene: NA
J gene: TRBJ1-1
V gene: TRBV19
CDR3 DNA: TGTGCCAGTAGGAAGGCAGTTACTGAAGCTTTCTTT
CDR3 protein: CASRKAVTEAFF

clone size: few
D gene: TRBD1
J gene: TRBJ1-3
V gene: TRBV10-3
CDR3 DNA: TGTGCCATCAGGACAGGGACGGGAAACACCATATATTTT
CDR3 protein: CAIRTGTGNTIYF

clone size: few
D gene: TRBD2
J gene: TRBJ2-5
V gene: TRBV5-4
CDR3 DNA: TGTGCCAGCAGCCCCCGGATAGCGGGAGTCCAAGAGACCCAGTACTTC
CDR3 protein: CASSPRIAGVQETQYF

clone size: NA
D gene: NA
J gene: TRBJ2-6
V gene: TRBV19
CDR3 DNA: TGTGCCAGTAGTATAGTGATGTACTCTGGGGCCAACGTCCTGACTTTC
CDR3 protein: CASSIVMYSGANVLTF

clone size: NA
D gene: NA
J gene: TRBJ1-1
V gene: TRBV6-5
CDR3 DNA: TGTGCCAGCGGGGGGGAGACTGAAGCTTTCTTT
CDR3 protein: CASGGETEAFF

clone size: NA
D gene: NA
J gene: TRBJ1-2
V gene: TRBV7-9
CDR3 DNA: TGTGCCAGCAGCCGTCCTGCTGACCCCTATGGCTACACCTTC
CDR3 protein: CASSRPADPYGYTF

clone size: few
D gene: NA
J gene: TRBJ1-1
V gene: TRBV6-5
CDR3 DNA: TGTGCCAGCAGTTTTAAGGGGAACCCGGCTTTCTTT
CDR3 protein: CASSFKGNPAFF

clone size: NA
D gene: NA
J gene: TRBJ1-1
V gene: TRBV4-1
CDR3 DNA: TGCGCCAGCAGCATAGAGGGTGTGGAAGCTTTCTTT
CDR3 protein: CASSIEGVEAFF

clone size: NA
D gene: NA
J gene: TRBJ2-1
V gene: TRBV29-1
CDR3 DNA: TGCAGCGTTGAAGGAGGTATGCAGTACTCCTACAATGAGCAGTTCTTC
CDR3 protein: CSVEGGMQYSYNEQFF

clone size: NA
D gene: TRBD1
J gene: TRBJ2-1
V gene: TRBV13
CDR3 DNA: TGTGCCAGCAGCCCTGGACAGGGGGTCTACAATGAGCAGTTCTTC
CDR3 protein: CASSPGQGVYNEQFF

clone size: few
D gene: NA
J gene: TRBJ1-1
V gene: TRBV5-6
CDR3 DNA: TGTGCCAGCAGCTTGGATTTGAACACTGAAGCTTTCTTT
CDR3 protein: CASSLDLNTEAFF

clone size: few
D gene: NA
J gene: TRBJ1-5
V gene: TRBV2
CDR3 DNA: TGTGCCAGCAGTGAAGCGCTTAGCGGATGGTCTAATCAGCCCCAGCATTTT
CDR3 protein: CASSEALSGWSNQPQHF

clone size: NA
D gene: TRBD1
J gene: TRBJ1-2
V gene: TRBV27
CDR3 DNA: TGTGCCAGCAGTTTATTAGCGGGACAGGGGCCAGATGGCTACACCTTC
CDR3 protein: CASSLLAGQGPDGYTF

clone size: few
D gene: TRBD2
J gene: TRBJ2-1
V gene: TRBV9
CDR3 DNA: TGTGCCAGCAGCGTCTCTTTGAGCGGGGGGGTTAAAAGCTCCTACAATGAGCAGTTCTTC
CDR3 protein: CASSVSLSGGVKSSYNEQFF

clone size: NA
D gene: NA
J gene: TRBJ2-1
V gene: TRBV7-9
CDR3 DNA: TGTGCCAGCAGCCAGGCCGGGATTGGTCTTGATGAGCAGTTCTTC
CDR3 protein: CASSQAGIGLDEQFF

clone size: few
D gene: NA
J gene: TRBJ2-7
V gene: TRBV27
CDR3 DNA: TGTGCCAGCAGGCCGGGGCTCCCCTACGAGCAGTACTTC
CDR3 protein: CASRPGLPYEQYF

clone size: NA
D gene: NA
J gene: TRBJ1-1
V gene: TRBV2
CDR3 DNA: TGTGCCGGTCAGGATTACACTGAAGCTTTCTTT
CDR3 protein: CAGQDYTEAFF

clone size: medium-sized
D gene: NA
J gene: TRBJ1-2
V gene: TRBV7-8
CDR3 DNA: TGTGCCAGCAGCGGGCCGGGGCCCTTCTATGGCTACACCTTC
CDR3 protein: CASSGPGPFYGYTF

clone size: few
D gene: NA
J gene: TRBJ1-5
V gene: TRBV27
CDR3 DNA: TGTGCCAGCAGTTTAATGTATAGCAATCAGCCCCAGCATTTT
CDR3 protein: CASSLMYSNQPQHF

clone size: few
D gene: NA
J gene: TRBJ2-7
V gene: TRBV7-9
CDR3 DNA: TGTGCCAGCAGCCCCCAGGGACGGAACGAGCAGTACTTC
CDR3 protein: CASSPQGRNEQYF

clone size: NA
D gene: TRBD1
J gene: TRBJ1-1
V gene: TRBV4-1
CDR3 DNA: TGCGCCAGCAGCCAAGGGGACAGGGTTACGCACACTGAAGCTTTCTTT
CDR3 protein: CASSQGDRVTHTEAFF

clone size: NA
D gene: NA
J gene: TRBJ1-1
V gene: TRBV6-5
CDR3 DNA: TGTGCCAGCAGTGCAGGGGACAATGAAGCTTTCTTT
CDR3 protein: CASSAGDNEAFF

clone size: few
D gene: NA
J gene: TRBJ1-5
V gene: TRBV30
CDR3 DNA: TGTGCCTGGAGTGTAGGAGGGACTAGCAATCAGCCCCAGCATTTT
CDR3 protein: CAWSVGGTSNQPQHF

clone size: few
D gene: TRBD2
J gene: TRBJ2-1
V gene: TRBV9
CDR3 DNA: TGTGCCAGCAGCGTCGGCGGGGGGGCTAGTGAGCAGTTCTTC
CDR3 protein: CASSVGGGASEQFF

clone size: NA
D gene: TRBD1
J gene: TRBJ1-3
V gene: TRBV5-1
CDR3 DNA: TGCGCCAGCAGCCCGGACAGGGGCGCTGGAAACACCATATATTTT
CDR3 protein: CASSPDRGAGNTIYF

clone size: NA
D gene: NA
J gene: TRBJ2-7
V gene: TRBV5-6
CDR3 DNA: TGTGCCAGCAGCTATACGACAAGATCCTACGAGCAGTACTTC
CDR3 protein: CASSYTTRSYEQYF

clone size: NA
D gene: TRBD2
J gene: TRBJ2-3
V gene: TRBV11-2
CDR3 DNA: TGTGCCAGCAGGCCAACCGGGACTAGCGGGGGGATCAGAGATACGCAGTATTTT
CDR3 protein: CASRPTGTSGGIRDTQYF

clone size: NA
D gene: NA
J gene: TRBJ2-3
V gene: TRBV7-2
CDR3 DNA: TGTGCCAGCAGCTTAGTGGGGCCCAGTTTCACCGATACGCAGTATTTT
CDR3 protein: CASSLVGPSFTDTQYF

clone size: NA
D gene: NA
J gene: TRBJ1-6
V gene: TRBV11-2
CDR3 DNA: TGTGCCAGCAGCGAGGGAGGACATTTCTCCTATAATTCACCCCTCCACTTT
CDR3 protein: CASSEGGHFSYNSPLHF

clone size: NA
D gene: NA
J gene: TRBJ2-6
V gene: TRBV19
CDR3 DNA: TGTGCCAGTAGTTTCTCTGGGGCCAACGTCCTGACTTTC
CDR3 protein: CASSFSGANVLTF

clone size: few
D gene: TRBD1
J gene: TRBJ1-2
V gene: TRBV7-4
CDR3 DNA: TGTGCCAGCAGCCCCGGGACAGGGAGGGTCGTGGATGGCTACACCTTC
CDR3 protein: CASSPGTGRVVDGYTF

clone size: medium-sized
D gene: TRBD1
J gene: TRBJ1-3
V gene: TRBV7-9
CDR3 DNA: TGTGCCAGCAGCTCGACAGGGTTCCCTGGAAACACCATATATTTT
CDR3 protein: CASSSTGFPGNTIYF

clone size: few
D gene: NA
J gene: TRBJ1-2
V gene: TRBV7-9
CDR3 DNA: TGTGCCAGCAGCTTAGGTGGGGGTAATGGCTACACCTTC
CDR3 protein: CASSLGGGNGYTF

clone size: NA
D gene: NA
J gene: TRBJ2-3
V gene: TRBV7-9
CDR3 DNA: TGTGCCAGCAGCTTTGTAGATACGCAGTATTTT
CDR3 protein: CASSFVDTQYF

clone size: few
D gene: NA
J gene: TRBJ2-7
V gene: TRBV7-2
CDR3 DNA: TGTGCCAGCAGCTCGGGGGGCCGCGAACAGTACTTC
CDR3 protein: CASSSGGREQYF

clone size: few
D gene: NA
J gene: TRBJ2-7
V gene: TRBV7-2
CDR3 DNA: TGTGCCAGCAGCTTAGAGTTTGGACCGTACGAGCAGTACTTC
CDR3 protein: CASSLEFGPYEQYF

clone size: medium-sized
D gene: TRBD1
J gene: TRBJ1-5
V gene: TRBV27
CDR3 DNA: TGTGCCAGCAGTACACGACAGGGTGGGCAGCCCCAGCATTTT
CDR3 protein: CASSTRQGGQPQHF

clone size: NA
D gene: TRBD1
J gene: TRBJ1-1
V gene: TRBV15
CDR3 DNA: TGTGCCACCAGCGCAAACCCGGGACAGGGAAGGTGGACTGAAGCTTTCTTT
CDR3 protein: CATSANPGQGRWTEAFF

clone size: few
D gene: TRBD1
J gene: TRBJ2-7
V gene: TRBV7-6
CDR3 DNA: TGTGCCAGCAGCTTAGATCTGACAGGGGCGGGTTACGAGCAGTACTTC
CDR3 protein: CASSLDLTGAGYEQYF

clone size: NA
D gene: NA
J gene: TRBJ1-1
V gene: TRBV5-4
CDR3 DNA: TGTGCCAGCATGGACGGTTACACTGAAGCTTTCTTT
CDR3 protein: CASMDGYTEAFF

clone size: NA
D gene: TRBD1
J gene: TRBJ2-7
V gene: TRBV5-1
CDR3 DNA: TGCGCCAGCAGCTTCTATGGACAGGGCAGCTCCTACGAGCAGTACTTC
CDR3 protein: CASSFYGQGSSYEQYF

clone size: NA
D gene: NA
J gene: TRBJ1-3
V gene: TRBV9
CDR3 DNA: TGTGCCAGCGGAACAGCTTTCTCTGGAAACACCATATATTTT
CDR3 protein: CASGTAFSGNTIYF

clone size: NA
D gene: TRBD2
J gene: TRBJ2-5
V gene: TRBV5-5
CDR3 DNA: TGTGCCAGCAGCTCCAACCAAGAAGGACTAGCGATTTGGGAGACCCAGTACTTC
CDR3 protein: CASSSNQEGLAIWETQYF

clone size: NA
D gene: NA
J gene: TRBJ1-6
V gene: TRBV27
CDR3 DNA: TGTGCCAGCAGTTTTGGGCAAGATAATTCACCCCTCCACTTT
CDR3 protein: CASSFGQDNSPLHF

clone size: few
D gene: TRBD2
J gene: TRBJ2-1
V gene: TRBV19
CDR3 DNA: TGTGCCAGTAGACTTAGCGGGGGCAATGAGCAGTTCTTC
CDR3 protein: CASRLSGGNEQFF

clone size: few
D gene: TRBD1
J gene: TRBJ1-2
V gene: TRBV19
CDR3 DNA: TGTGCCAGTAGTATAGGTGTCGCCGGGACAGCCTACTATGGCTACACCTTC
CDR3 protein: CASSIGVAGTAYYGYTF

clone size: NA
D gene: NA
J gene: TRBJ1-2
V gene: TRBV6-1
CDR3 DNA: TGTGCCAGCAGTGAAGCGGTGGGCAGGGCCTCTTTAAATGGCTACACCTTC
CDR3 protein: CASSEAVGRASLNGYTF

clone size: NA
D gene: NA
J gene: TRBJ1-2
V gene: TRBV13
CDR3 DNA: TGTGCCAGCAGGGCAGCGGGGCACTATGGCTACACCTTC
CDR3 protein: CASRAAGHYGYTF

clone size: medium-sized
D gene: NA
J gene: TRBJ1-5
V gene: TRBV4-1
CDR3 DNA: TGCGCCAGCAGCCAAAGCCCCCTTAATCAGCCCCAGCATTTT
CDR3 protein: CASSQSPLNQPQHF

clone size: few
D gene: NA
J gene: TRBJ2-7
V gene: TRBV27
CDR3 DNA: TGTGCCAGCAGTTGGGGGTCGGACTACGAGCAGTACTTC
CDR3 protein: CASSWGSDYEQYF

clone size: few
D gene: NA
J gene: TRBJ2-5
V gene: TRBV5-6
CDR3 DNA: TGTGCCAGCAGCTTGGCACAGGTGCTTTATGCCCCTCAAGAGACCCAGTACTTC
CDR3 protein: CASSLAQVLYAPQETQYF